The present T cell receptor (beta chain) was sequenced within a study of preoperative IRX-2 immunotherapy in early breast cancer (dated by TCRdb to between 2018 and 2021). Library construction relied on the immunoSEQ multiplex PCR assay. Imported from immuneACCESS, the table was reduced by TCRdb to in-frame sequences with V and J called. These copies leave out some clones; in studies compared against another copy, an unresolved V gene accounts for under half, and the cause of the remainder is not known. In all, the sample holds 35,000 to 40,000 clones, and roughly 82% of those were seen once. Roughly 1.5% of the sample is taken by the ten largest. The sample's treatment or condition label, in plain terms: preoperative locoregional IRX-2 cytokine immunotherapy. The samples were obtained from a phase Ib study that tested preoperative, locoregional IRX-2 cytokine immunotherapy designed to prime immune responses. Patients with early-stage breast cancer who were given IRX-2 before surgery served as donors.

V sheds 0 bases and J sheds 1 base, leaving 7 bases between their ends. The CDR3 has 14 amino acids, counting the end cysteine and phenylalanine. Only the CDR3 DNA stays, 42 bases, in frame from base 1. CDR1 SGHRS and CDR2 YFSETQ were looked up in the germline V gene. As concerns this clone: Its recognized antigen is unknown. No base quality values were provided; no much bigger clone lies one nucleotide off.

This sequence was found in a human donor with breast cancer. The V and J genes are TRBV5-1 and TRBJ1-1; the D gene assignment is ambiguous. The sequencing here drew on lymph node tissue, taken after IRX-2 immunotherapy. The DNA sequence reads TGCGCCAGCAGCTTGGGGGGAGAGAACACTGAAGCTTTCTTT. Protein translation: CASSLGGENTEAFF.